This entry lists 12 T cell receptor beta chains sequenced from one sample in a study of cytomegalovirus exposure and HLA in healthy donors. The data were produced by immunoSEQ multiplex PCR, yet TCRdb's version contains in-frame clones alone and is incomplete. In the table there are 250,000 to 400,000 clones, approximately 86% of which are singletons. Sequenced input: PBMCs. Receptors were obtained from a man between 25 and 39 years old in good health and CMV-seronegative.

V usage is TRBV6-5 and J usage is TRBJ2-3, with 8 bases fitting TRBD1. With V trimmed by 2 bases and J by 5 bases, 3 bases remained unmatched. CDR1 is MNHEY, CDR2 SVGAGI, per germline. The CDR3 contains 14 residues. The CDR3 reads CASSYGTGLDTQYF. DNA of the CDR3: TGTGCCAGCAGTTACGGGACAGGTTTAGATACGCAGTATTTT.

V and J are TRBV5-1 and TRBJ1-2, with 8 nucleotides matching TRBD1. CDR1 is SGHRS, CDR2 YFSETQ, per germline. The CDR3 contains 15 residues. V lost 0 bases and J lost 7; bases outside the gene matches: 8. CDR3 nucleotide sequence: TGCGCCAGCAGCTTGGAAGGACAGGGTGGTCGTGGCTACACCTTC. The encoded protein is CASSLEGQGGRGYTF.

The CDR3 protein is CASNPDRGQTNEKLFF. DNA of the CDR3: TGTGCCAGCAACCCGGACAGGGGGCAAACTAATGAAAAACTGTTTTTT. This rearrangement joins TRBV27 to TRBJ1-4; TRBD1 matches at 11 bases. This CDR3 region has 16 residues. Germline loops: CDR1 MNHEY, CDR2 SMNVEV (reference sequence). V lost 7 bases to trimming and J lost 1 base; unmatched junction nucleotides: 5.

The gene calls are TRBV2 and TRBJ2-3; D might be TRBD2 (7 bases). This CDR3 comprises 13 residues. V was cut by 4 bases and J by 5 bases, with 10 bases left in between. The germline V gene encodes CDR1 SNHLY and CDR2 FYNNEI. This CDR3 reads CASSGGGRDTQYF. For the CDR3, the DNA is TGTGCCAGCAGTGGGGGGGGCCGAGATACGCAGTATTTT. Using reference TRBV2 and TRBJ2-3 for the parts outside the CDR3, the full variable domain is EPEVTQTPSHQVTQMGQEVILRCVPISNHLYFYWYRQILGQKVEFLVSFYNNEISEKSEIFDDQFSVERPDGSNFTLKIRSTKLEDSAMYFCASSGGGRDTQYFGPGTRLTVL.

This sequence joins TRBV11-2 and TRBJ2-2; 8 nucleotides match TRBD1. Trimming took 6 bases from V and 1 from J; bases not matched to a gene: 7. The CDR3 spans 16 residues. Germline-derived CDR1 and CDR2 are SGHAT and FQNNGV. The CDR3 sequence is CASRRGGTGNTGELFF. The CDR3 bases are TGTGCCAGCAGACGAGGGGGGACAGGGAACACCGGGGAGCTGTTTTTT.

In its sample, this clone was seen once. V gene TRBV6-1 combines with J gene TRBJ1-1, with 11 nucleotides matching TRBD1. CDR3 length: 14 amino acids. The trim removed 6 bases at V and 7 bases at J, leaving 7 bases unmatched. Germline assignment: CDR1 MNHNS and CDR2 SASEGT. In DNA form, the CDR3 reads TGTGCCAGCAGGCCGGACAGGGGGCTGGATGAAGCTTTCTTT. It codes for CASRPDRGLDEAFF.

The chain couples TRBV7-2 to TRBJ1-5, with D unclear. Germline lookup yields CDR1 SGHTA and CDR2 FQGNSA. There are 15 residues in the CDR3. The V end was cut by 2 bases, the J end by 2 bases, with 10 bases between. CDR3 in amino acids: CASSLPGTRNQPQHF. In DNA, the CDR3 is TGTGCCAGCAGCTTACCGGGTACTCGCAATCAGCCCCAGCATTTT.

In this sample, this clone turned up once. The chain has TRBV14 and TRBJ2-1; 7 positions match TRBD1. Per the germline V gene, CDR1 is SGHDN and CDR2 is FVKESK. V trimming: 1 base; J trimming: 8 bases; junction bases outside the gene matches: 11. This CDR3 has 16 residues. The CDR3 reads CASSQGWTGFSDEQFF. CDR3 coding DNA: TGTGCCAGCAGCCAAGGTTGGACAGGCTTTTCCGATGAGCAGTTCTTC.

To note about this clone: The junction departs from the called germline gene at one end, perhaps through a read error. The CDR3 DNA reads TGTACCAGCAGTGACGTGGAGGGCAGCTCACCCCTCCACTTT. As protein: CTSSDVEGSSPLHF. The rearrangement uses TRBV6-1 and TRBJ1-6; D unresolved. The germline V gene encodes CDR1 MNHNS and CDR2 SASEGT. The CDR3 length is 14 residues.

The chain is built from TRBV29-1 and TRBJ1-3; 8 positions agree with TRBD1. The CDR3 runs 15 residues. V lost 2 bases, J lost 0 bases, and 3 bases stayed unmatched. Per germline, CDR1 SQVTM and CDR2 ANQGSEA. CDR3 sequence reads: CSVENRGTSGNTIYF. CDR3 bases: TGCAGCGTTGAAAACAGGGGGACCTCTGGAAACACCATATATTTT.

The V and J genes are TRBV5-5 and TRBJ1-6; D uncertain. Trimming took 4 bases from V and 9 from J, leaving 11 bases between them. Germline values: CDR1 SGHKS, CDR2 YYEKEE (reference sequence). The CDR3 has 13 residues. CDR3 loop: CASSVTVGSPLHF. CDR3 DNA sequence: TGTGCCAGCAGCGTTACAGTAGGTTCACCCCTCCACTTT.

The chain carries TRBV7-9 and TRBJ2-5, with 7 bases identical to TRBD2. Germline CDR1 is SEHNR and CDR2 is FQNEAQ (reference sequence). The CDR3 is 15 amino acids. Unmatched junction bases numbered 10, after V lost 3 bases and J lost 6 bases. Here the CDR3 DNA reads TGTGCCAGCAGCTTGGCCGGGACTATAGAAAAGACCCAGTACTTC. Translation gives CASSLAGTIEKTQYF.